Given below is one T cell receptor beta chain in context. The target antigen is unknown. This record belongs to a study of CD8+ T cells in alopecia areata. Study-level findings and limits: TCR sharing was clearer in mice than between patients, perhaps partly owing to patient HLA diversity.

Sorted populations comprised CD4+ and CD8+ T cells obtained from PBMCs. Germline CDR1 reads WSHSY; CDR2 reads SAAADI. V was cut by 2 bases and J by 1 base, with 11 bases left in between. The CDR3 spans 15 residues. Once RNA had been extracted, it was reverse transcribed into cDNA to act as the sequencing template. Profiling relied on immunoSEQ multiplex PCR, and the TCRdb table lists in-frame clones only, not all of them. The table lists 150,000 to 200,000 clones, 50% to 60% of them singletons. V is TRBV10-2 and J is TRBJ1-1; possibly TRBD1 for D (5 bases). The sequence was obtained from a human donor in good health. Material for sequencing was CD4+ T cells sorted from blood. The CDR3 loop is CASSEKGAWNTEAFF. DNA for the CDR3: TGCGCCAGCAGTGAGAAAGGGGCGTGGAACACTGAAGCTTTCTTT.